The clone carrying this T cell receptor beta chain has more than one count but fewer than ten. TCRdb's table, derived via immunoSEQ multiplex PCR, lists solely in-frame clones and lacks some. The sample has around 30,000 clones; about 85% are singletons. This CDR3 region has 14 residues. The ends were cut back, 6 bases at V and 3 bases at J, with 12 bases in the middle. Per the germline V gene, CDR1 is SEHNR and CDR2 is FQNEAQ (reference sequence). The entry originates in a study of graft-versus-host responses after intestinal transplantation. The chain couples TRBV7-9 to TRBJ2-4; D is possibly TRBD1 (6 bases). This TCR was sampled from a human patient who received an intestinal transplant, so some T cells may come from the graft donor. Here the sequenced sample was PBMCs, taken nearly 470 days after intestinal transplantation. The CDR3 nucleotides read TGTGCCAGCAGTCAGGACAGCTTCAAAAACATTCAGTACTTC. Translation: CASSQDSFKNIQYF.